Below are 27 T cell receptor beta chains sequenced from a single sample in a study of cytomegalovirus exposure and HLA in healthy donors. The PCR had 60 Vbeta and 13 Jbeta primers. Generated by immunoSEQ multiplex PCR, the TCRdb table keeps only in-frame clones and is missing some. The sample carries around 120,000 clones, roughly four fifths recorded once. The material sequenced was PBMCs. These receptors were taken from a male donor in good health and CMV-seropositive.

V and J are TRBV10-2 and TRBJ2-3; the D gene is possibly TRBD1 (6 bases). V lost 6 bases and J lost 1, with 8 bases in between. This CDR3 comprises 13 residues. The germline CDR1 and CDR2 sequences are WSHSY and SAAADI. The CDR3 coding sequence is TGCGCCAGCAGCAGGGGACGCACAGATACGCAGTATTTT. It specifies CASSRGRTDTQYF.

The chain is built from TRBV28 and TRBJ2-3, with 14 bases identical to TRBD2. Germline trimming cut 6 bases from V and 2 bases from J; bases unmatched to any gene: 10. CDR1 is MDHEN, CDR2 SYDVKM, per germline. CDR3 length: 18 amino acids. The CDR3 coding sequence is TGTGCCAGCAGCCTCGGACTAGCGGGAGGCTATAACACAGATACGCAGTATTTT. It yields the protein CASSLGLAGGYNTDTQYF.

The chain combines TRBV11-2 with TRBJ1-3; a weak D match, TRBD1 (5 bases). CDR1 and CDR2 from the germline V gene are SGHAT and FQNNGV. This CDR3 has 19 residues. Deletions cut 0 bases from V and 2 bases from J, with 20 bases between. The CDR3: CASSLEAGRTTSTGNTIYF. In DNA form, the CDR3 reads TGTGCCAGCAGCTTAGAGGCGGGGCGGACTACGTCTACTGGAAACACCATATATTTT.

This clone has just one count. This chain uses TRBV19 with TRBJ2-5; tentative D call: TRBD1 (5 bases). Germline V gene lookup returns CDR1 LNHDA and CDR2 SQIVND (reference sequence). CDR3 size: 15 residues. Trimming removed 4 bases from V and 5 bases from J, with 17 bases in between. Written as DNA, the CDR3 is TGTGCCAGTAGTAAGGGGCGAGGAAGAGCGGAGACCCAGTACTTC. It yields the protein CASSKGRGRAETQYF.

The chain uses TRBV7-3 and TRBJ2-3, with D perhaps matching TRBD2 (5 bases). CDR1 and CDR2 from the germline V gene are SGHTA and FQGTGA. Trimming shortened V by 2 bases and J by 0 bases, and 9 bases separated the two germline ends. This CDR3 is 15 amino acids long. The CDR3 bases are TGTGCCAGCAGCTTAGAGCGGTTTAGCACAGATACGCAGTATTTT. Its protein is CASSLERFSTDTQYF.

The chain has TRBV27 and TRBJ2-3; 10 bases are a match to TRBD2. Germline CDR1 reads MNHEY; CDR2 reads SMNVEV (reference sequence). This CDR3 comprises 18 residues. V was clipped by 4 bases and J by 1 base; unmatched bases: 11. The CDR3 DNA is TGTGCCAGCAGTTCCCCCCAGCGGGAGGGCCTTGGCACAGATACGCAGTATTTT. It translates to CASSSPQREGLGTDTQYF.

The chain has TRBV12-5 and TRBJ2-1; 9 nucleotides agree with TRBD2. The germline V gene encodes CDR1 LGHNT and CDR2 FRNRAP. This CDR3 has 15 residues. The V gene end was trimmed by 6 bases and the J gene end by 3 bases; junction bases not matched to a gene: 6. The CDR3 region is CASGQNSGGYNEQFF. The CDR3 DNA reads as TGTGCTAGTGGGCAGAATAGCGGGGGCTACAATGAGCAGTTCTTC.

The sample holds a few counts of this clone. The chain uses TRBV7-2 and TRBJ1-1, with 12 bases matching TRBD1. The CDR3 runs 14 residues. The V segment lost 5 bases and the J segment 7 bases; nucleotides outside the gene matches: 5. Germline V lookup: CDR1 SGHTA, CDR2 FQGNSA. The CDR3 sequence: CASSPGQGAIEAFF. In nucleotides, the CDR3 is TGTGCCAGCAGCCCGGGACAGGGGGCCATTGAAGCTTTCTTT.

In this sample, this clone turned up once. V and J are TRBV7-9 and TRBJ1-6; D ambiguous. The CDR3 contains 14 residues. The V end was cut by 5 bases, the J end by 7 bases, with 12 bases between. Per the germline V gene, CDR1 is SEHNR and CDR2 is FQNEAQ (reference sequence). This chain's CDR3 is CASSVGEWNSPLHF. In DNA form, the CDR3 reads TGTGCCAGCAGCGTAGGAGAGTGGAATTCACCCCTCCACTTT.

The chain uses TRBV7-2 and TRBJ2-4; D possibly corresponds to TRBD2 (6 bases). Germline V CDR1 and CDR2: SGHTA, FQGNSA. V lost 1 base and J lost 0, with 10 bases in between. The CDR3 is 16 residues long. CDR3 in amino acids: CASSLVADIAKNIQYF. The CDR3 DNA follows: TGTGCCAGCAGCTTAGTAGCGGACATAGCCAAAAACATTCAGTACTTC.

The genes are TRBV5-1 and TRBJ2-5; D remains ambiguous. The CDR3 spans 14 residues. The V gene's germline CDR1 is SGHRS and CDR2 YFSETQ. V lost 1 base to trimming and J lost 3 bases, with 10 bases between them. The CDR3 loop reads CASSLSARKETQYF. DNA for the CDR3: TGCGCCAGCAGCTTGTCTGCCAGGAAAGAGACCCAGTACTTC.

The chain joins TRBV4-2 to TRBJ2-7; 10 positions agree with TRBD2. CDR1 and CDR2 from the germline V gene are LGHNA and YNFKEQ. The CDR3 loop spans 15 amino acids. With V trimmed by 0 bases and J by 7 bases, 6 bases remained unmatched. The CDR3 nucleotides are TGTGCCAGCAGCCAAGATAGTGTTAGCGGGAGGGAGCAGTACTTC. Translated: CASSQDSVSGREQYF.

This clone was observed a single time. The genes are TRBV11-3 and TRBJ2-1; the D gene is possibly TRBD2 (5 bases). Germline V gene data show CDR1 as SGHNT and CDR2 as YENEEA. The V end was cut by 4 bases, the J end by 6 bases, with 13 bases between. The CDR3 covers 14 residues. The CDR3 spells CASSSSPSSNEQFF. The CDR3 nucleotides read TGTGCCAGCAGCTCAAGTCCTAGCAGCAATGAGCAGTTCTTC.

This chain joins TRBV7-2 and TRBJ2-5; 11 positions agree with TRBD2. There are 16 residues in the CDR3. From germline, CDR1 is SGHTA and CDR2 FQGNSA. V shed 2 bases, J shed 3 bases, and the junction held 5 bases outside the gene matches. The CDR3 DNA reads TGTGCCAGCAGCTTAACTAGCGGGAGCTCCAAAGAGACCCAGTACTTC. Translated: CASSLTSGSSKETQYF.

For this clone: Other nucleotide sequences in the sample specify the same CDR3. The V call is TRBV7-3, the J call TRBJ2-5; a possible D gene is TRBD2 (6 bases). The V gene's germline CDR1 is SGHTA and CDR2 FQGTGA. V was shortened by 3 bases and J by 5 bases, with 10 bases between the two germline ends. CDR3 size: 13 residues. CDR3 region: CASSLGGGETQYF. In nucleotides, the CDR3 is TGTGCCAGCAGCTTGGGAGGTGGGGAGACCCAGTACTTC.

This clone is a singleton in its sample. The chain carries TRBV28 and TRBJ1-1, with D uncertain. The V gene's germline CDR1 is MDHEN and CDR2 SYDVKM. Trimming left V 2 bases short and J 4 bases short, with 11 bases between. This CDR3 comprises 14 residues. This CDR3 reads CASSLEAAGTEAFF. The CDR3 coding sequence is TGTGCCAGCAGTTTAGAGGCTGCGGGCACTGAAGCTTTCTTT.

There are a few counts of this clone. The J gene is TRBJ2-5, the V gene TRBV7-8, with 12 bases aligning to TRBD1. CDR1 is SGHVS and CDR2 is FQNEAQ in the germline V gene. The CDR3 length is 16 residues. The ends lost 0 bases at V and 4 bases at J; junction bases unmatched: 3. The CDR3 protein is CASSLASGQGAETQYF. CDR3 DNA sequence: TGTGCCAGCAGCTTAGCTTCGGGACAGGGGGCAGAGACCCAGTACTTC.

This rearrangement joins TRBV6-5 to TRBJ2-7; D perhaps matches TRBD2 (5 bases). CDR1 MNHEY and CDR2 SVGAGI come from the germline V gene. Trimming removed 6 bases from V and 2 bases from J, with 14 bases in between. CDR3 length: 14 amino acids. The CDR3 coding sequence is TGTGCCAGCAGCGAACTAGTTGTGCCCTACGAGCAGTACTTC. It is translated as CASSELVVPYEQYF.

The V and J genes are TRBV14 and TRBJ2-7; 11 bases are a match to TRBD1. The V and J ends lost 1 base and 3 bases, in that order; junction bases with no gene match: 2. The CDR3 loop spans 15 amino acids. Germline CDR1 reads SGHDN; CDR2 reads FVKESK. In DNA, the CDR3 is TGTGCCAGCAGCCAAGGGGGGACAGGGGGCTACGAGCAGTACTTC. The encoded protein is CASSQGGTGGYEQYF.

This clone has a single count. This chain links TRBV7-9 with TRBJ1-1; TRBD1 agrees at 10 bases. This CDR3 spans 16 amino acids. The V gene's germline CDR1 is SEHNR and CDR2 FQNEAQ (reference sequence). The junction had 7 bases not matched to a gene; V was cut back by 5 bases and J by 1 base. CDR3 nucleotides: TGTGCCAGCAGCCCGAACCGGGACAGGGGGAACACTGAAGCTTTCTTT. Translated: CASSPNRDRGNTEAFF. The full variable domain, in which reference TRBV7-9 and TRBJ1-1 provide the parts outside the CDR3, is DTGVSQNPRHKITKRGQNVTFRCDPISEHNRLYWYRQTLGQGPEFLTYFQNEAQLEKSRLLSDRFSAERPKGSFSTLEIQRTEQGDSAMYLCASSPNRDRGNTEAFFGQGTRLTVV.

This chain joins TRBV7-2 and TRBJ2-7, with D tentatively TRBD2 (5 bases). V was cut by 3 bases and J by 0 bases, with 6 bases left in between. CDR1 and CDR2 from the germline V gene are SGHTA and FQGNSA. The CDR3 covers 13 residues. The CDR3: CASSLDFSYEQYF. Written as DNA, the CDR3 is TGTGCCAGCAGCTTGGACTTCTCCTACGAGCAGTACTTC.

The chain combines TRBV30 with TRBJ1-4, with 11 bases lining up with TRBD1. V shed 5 bases and J 8 bases; nucleotides not matched to a gene: 4. This CDR3 is built from 13 residues. CDR1 is GTSNPN and CDR2 is SVGIG in the germline V gene (reference sequence). CDR3 residues: CAWGTGGQEKLFF. The CDR3 DNA follows: TGTGCCTGGGGGACAGGGGGTCAGGAAAAACTGTTTTTT.

The rearrangement uses TRBV5-4 and TRBJ2-1; 8 bases match TRBD2. The CDR3 is 15 residues long. The V gene end was trimmed by 1 base and the J gene end by 6 bases; junction bases not matched to a gene: 6. The germline V gene encodes CDR1 SGHNT and CDR2 YYREEE (reference sequence). CDR3 DNA: TGTGCCAGCAGCTTGAAGCGGGAGTTGGGCAATGAGCAGTTCTTC. As protein: CASSLKRELGNEQFF.

V gene TRBV6-5 combines with J gene TRBJ1-2; the D is unclear. Trimming shortened V by 0 bases and J by 4 bases, and 9 bases separated the two germline ends. Germline V gene sequence: CDR1 MNHEY, CDR2 SVGAGI. This CDR3 has 14 residues. CDR3 residues: CASSYSGSAYGYTF. Here the CDR3 DNA reads TGTGCCAGCAGTTACTCGGGTAGCGCCTATGGCTACACCTTC.

The rearrangement links TRBV14 to TRBJ2-3; 9 nucleotides match TRBD2. Trimming cost V 1 base and J 9 bases; bases outside gene matches: 5. CDR3 length: 14 residues. Germline V CDR1 and CDR2: SGHDN, FVKESK. The CDR3 DNA reads as TGTGCCAGCAGCCAAGCTAGCGGGATCTCGACGCAGTATTTT. Protein product: CASSQASGISTQYF.

V and J are TRBV27 and TRBJ1-2; possible D gene TRBD1, 5 bases. The CDR3 runs 15 residues. Trimming removed 2 bases from V and 3 bases from J, with 13 bases in between. Germline CDR1 is MNHEY and CDR2 is SMNVEV (reference sequence). CDR3 nucleotide sequence: TGTGCCAGCAGTTTAGCGGGAGGGGCGGACTATGGCTACACCTTC. Amino acids: CASSLAGGADYGYTF.

The table lists this clone with a count of one. This rearrangement joins TRBV28 to TRBJ2-3, with 8 bases aligning to TRBD2. V lost 4 bases, J lost 5 bases, and 11 bases stayed unmatched. Germline values: CDR1 MDHEN, CDR2 SYDVKM. The CDR3 length is 16 residues. The CDR3 bases are TGTGCCAGCAGTTCCCTGGGACTAGAAGGCGGAGATACGCAGTATTTT. This gives the protein CASSSLGLEGGDTQYF.